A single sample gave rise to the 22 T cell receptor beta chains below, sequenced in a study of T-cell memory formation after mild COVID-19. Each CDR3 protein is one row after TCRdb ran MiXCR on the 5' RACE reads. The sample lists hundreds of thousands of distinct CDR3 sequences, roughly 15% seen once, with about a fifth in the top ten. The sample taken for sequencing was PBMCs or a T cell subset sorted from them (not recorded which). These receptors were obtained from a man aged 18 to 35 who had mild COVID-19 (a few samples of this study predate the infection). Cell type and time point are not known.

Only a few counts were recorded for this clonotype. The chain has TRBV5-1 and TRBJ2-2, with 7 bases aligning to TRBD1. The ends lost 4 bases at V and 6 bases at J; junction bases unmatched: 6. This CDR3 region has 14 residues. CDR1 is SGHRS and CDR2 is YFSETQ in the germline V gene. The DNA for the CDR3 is TGCGCCAGCAGCGTACAGGGGAGCCCCGGGGAGCTGTTTTTT. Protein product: CASSVQGSPGELFF. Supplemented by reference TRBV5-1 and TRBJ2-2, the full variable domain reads KAGVTQTPRYLIKTRGQQVTLSCSPISGHRSVSWYQQTPGQGLQFLFEYFSETQRNKGNFPGRFSGRQFSNSRSEMNVSTLELGDSALYLCASSVQGSPGELFFGEGSRLTVL.

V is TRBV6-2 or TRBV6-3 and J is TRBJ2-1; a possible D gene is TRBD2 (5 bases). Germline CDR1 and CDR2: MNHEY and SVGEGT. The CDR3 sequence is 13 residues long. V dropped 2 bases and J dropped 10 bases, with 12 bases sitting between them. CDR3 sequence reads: CASSYIAGWEQFF. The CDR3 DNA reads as TGTGCCAGCAGTTACATCGCGGGCTGGGAGCAGTTCTTC.

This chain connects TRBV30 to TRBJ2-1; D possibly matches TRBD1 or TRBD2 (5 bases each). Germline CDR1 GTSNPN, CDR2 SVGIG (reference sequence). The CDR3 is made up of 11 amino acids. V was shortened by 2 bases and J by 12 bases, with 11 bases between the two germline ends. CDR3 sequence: CAWSRTRGQFF. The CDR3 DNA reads TGTGCCTGGAGTCGAACGAGGGGGCAGTTCTTC.

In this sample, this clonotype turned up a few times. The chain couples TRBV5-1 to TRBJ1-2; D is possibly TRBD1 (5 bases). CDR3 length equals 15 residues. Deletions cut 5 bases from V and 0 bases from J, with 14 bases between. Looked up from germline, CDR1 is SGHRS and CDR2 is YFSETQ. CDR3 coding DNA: TGCGCCAGCAGAGATGGGACGGGGGCTAACTATGGCTACACCTTC. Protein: CASRDGTGANYGYTF.

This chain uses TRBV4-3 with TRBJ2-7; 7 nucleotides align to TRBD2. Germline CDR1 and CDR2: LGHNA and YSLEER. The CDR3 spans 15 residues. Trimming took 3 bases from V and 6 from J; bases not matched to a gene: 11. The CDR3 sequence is CASSQISGGIGEQYF. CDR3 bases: TGCGCCAGCAGCCAGATCTCGGGGGGAATCGGCGAGCAGTACTTC.

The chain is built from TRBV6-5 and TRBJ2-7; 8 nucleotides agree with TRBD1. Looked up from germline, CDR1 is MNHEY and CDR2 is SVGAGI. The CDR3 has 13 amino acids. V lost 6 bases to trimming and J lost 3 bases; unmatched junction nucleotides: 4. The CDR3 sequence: CASRLDRGYEQYF. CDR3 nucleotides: TGTGCCAGCAGACTCGACAGGGGCTACGAGCAGTACTTC.

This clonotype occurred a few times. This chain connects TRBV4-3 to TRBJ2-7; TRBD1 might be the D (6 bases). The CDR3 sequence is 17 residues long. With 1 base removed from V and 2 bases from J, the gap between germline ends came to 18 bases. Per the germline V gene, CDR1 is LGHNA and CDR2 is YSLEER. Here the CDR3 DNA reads TGCGCCAGCAGCCAAGTGTTCCGGACAGAATCAGCCTACGAGCAGTACTTC. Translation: CASSQVFRTESAYEQYF.

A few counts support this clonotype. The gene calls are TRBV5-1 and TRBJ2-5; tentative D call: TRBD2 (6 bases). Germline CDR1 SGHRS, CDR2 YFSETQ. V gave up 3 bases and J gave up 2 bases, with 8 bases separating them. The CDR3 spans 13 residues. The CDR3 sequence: CASSSGVQETQYF. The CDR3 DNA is TGCGCCAGCAGCTCGGGGGTACAAGAGACCCAGTACTTC.

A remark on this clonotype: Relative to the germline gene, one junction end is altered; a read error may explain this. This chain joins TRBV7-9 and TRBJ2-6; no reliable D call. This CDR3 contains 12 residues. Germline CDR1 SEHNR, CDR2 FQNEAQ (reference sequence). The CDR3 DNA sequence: TGTGCCGGCAGCTCTGGGGCCAACGTCCTGACTTTC. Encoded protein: CAGSSGANVLTF.

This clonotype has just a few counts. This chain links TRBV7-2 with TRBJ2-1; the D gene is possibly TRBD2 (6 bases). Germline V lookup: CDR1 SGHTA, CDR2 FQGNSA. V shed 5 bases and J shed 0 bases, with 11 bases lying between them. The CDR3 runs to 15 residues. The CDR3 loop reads CASSSSGTSYNEQFF. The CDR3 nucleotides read TGTGCCAGCAGCAGTAGCGGTACCTCCTACAATGAGCAGTTCTTC.

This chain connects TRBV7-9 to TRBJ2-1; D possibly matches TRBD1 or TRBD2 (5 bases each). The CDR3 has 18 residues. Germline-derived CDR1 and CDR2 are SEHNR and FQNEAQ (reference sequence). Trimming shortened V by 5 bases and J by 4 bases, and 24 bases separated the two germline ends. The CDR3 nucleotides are TGTGCCAGCAGCGCCGGGTGGACCTTCGGGGCCTCTTACAATGAGCAGTTCTTC. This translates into CASSAGWTFGASYNEQFF.

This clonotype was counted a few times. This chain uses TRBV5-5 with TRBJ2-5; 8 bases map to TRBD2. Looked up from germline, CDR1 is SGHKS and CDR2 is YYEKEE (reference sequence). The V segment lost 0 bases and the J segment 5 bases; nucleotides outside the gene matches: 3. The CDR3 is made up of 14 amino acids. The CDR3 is CASSLAGGYETQYF. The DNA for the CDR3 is TGTGCCAGCAGCTTGGCGGGGGGGTATGAGACCCAGTACTTC.

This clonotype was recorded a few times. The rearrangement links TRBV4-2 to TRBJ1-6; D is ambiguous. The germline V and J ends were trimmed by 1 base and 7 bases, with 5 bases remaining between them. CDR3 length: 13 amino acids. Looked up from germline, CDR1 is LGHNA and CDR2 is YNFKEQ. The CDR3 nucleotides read TGTGCCAGCAGCCAAGTGGAGAATTCACCCCTCCACTTT. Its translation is CASSQVENSPLHF.

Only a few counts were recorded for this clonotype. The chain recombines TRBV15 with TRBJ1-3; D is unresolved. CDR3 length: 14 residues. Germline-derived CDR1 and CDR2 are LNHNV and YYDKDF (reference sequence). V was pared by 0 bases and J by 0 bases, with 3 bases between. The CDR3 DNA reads TGTGCCACCAGCAGAGATCTCTCTGGAAACACCATATATTTT. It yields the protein CATSRDLSGNTIYF.

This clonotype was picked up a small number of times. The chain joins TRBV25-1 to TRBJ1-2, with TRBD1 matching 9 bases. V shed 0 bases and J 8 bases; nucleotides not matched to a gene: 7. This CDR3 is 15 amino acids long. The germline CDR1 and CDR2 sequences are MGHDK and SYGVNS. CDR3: CASSEYGTGNPGYTF. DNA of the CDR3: TGTGCCAGCAGTGAATATGGGACAGGGAATCCGGGCTACACCTTC.

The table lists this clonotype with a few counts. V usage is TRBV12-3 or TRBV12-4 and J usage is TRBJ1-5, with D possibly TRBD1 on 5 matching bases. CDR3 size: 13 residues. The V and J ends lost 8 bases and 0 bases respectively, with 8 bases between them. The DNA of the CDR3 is TGTGCCAGCCGACAGACTAGCAATCAGCCCCAGCATTTT. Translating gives CASRQTSNQPQHF.

The CDR3 sequence: CASSRRQGVNQPQHF. The CDR3 bases are TGTGCCAGCAGCCGTCGACAGGGGGTTAATCAGCCCCAGCATTTT. The chain uses TRBV6-6 and TRBJ1-5; 9 positions match TRBD1. The germline CDR1 and CDR2 sequences are MNHNY and SVGAGI (reference sequence). This CDR3 is built from 15 residues. Trimming cost V 6 bases and J 4 bases; bases outside gene matches: 7.

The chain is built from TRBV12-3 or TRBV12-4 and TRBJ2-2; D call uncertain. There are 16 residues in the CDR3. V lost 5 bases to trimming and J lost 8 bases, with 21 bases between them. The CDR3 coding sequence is TGTGCCAGCAGTCCCGCGGATCCTCCTAGGTGTGGGGAGCTGTTTTTT. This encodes CASSPADPPRCGELFF.

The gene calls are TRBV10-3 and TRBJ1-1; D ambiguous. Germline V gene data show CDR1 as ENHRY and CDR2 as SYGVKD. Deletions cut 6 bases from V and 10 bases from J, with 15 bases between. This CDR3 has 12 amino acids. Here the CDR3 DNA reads TGTGCCATCAGGACCCCGGGGTCGGCAGCTTTCTTT. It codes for CAIRTPGSAAFF.

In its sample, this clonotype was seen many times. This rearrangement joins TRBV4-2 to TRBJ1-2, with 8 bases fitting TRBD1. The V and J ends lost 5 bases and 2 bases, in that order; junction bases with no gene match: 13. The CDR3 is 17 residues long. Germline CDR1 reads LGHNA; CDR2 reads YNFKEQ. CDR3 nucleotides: TGTGCCAGCAGCACCCTGACAGGGGCCAGGGGCAACTATGGCTACACCTTC. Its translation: CASSTLTGARGNYGYTF.

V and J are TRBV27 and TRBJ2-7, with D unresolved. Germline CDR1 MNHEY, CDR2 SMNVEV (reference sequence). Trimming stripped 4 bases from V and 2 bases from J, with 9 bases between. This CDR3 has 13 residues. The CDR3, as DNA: TGTGCCAGCAGTTGGTCGGCGACCTACGAGCAGTACTTC. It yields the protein CASSWSATYEQYF.

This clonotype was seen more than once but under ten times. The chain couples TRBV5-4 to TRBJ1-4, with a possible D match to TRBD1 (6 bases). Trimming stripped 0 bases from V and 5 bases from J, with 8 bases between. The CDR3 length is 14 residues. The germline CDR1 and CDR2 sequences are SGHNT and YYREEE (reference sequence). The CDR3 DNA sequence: TGTGCCAGCAGCTTGGCCGGGACAAATGAAAAACTGTTTTTT. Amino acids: CASSLAGTNEKLFF.